The sequence of this T cell receptor beta chain was determined in a study of T cell repertoires in cytomegalovirus infection. Overall study: TCR beta signatures that were public indicated CMV infection and matching HLA type. General observations from the study: People with CMV and the relevant HLA were identified by cumulative public TCR beta family frequency. HLA-C-restricted CMV clonotypes gave the most frequent clonotype in two of eight donors.

The CDR3 sequence is 15 residues long. Trimming pared 3 bases from V and 3 bases from J, leaving 15 bases between. This clonotype was found many times. Its target is not known. From the reads, TCRdb called clonotypes with MiXCR, one entry per CDR3 protein. The top ten clones hold more than 20% of a sample with about 490,000 distinct CDR3 sequences, about 17% of them seen once. Material: CD8+ T cells from PBMCs. This sequence originates from a human donor in good health (CMV status not recorded). Some clones in this sample may be carry-over from other donors' samples. The chain joins TRBV12-3 or TRBV12-4 to TRBJ2-7, with D possibly called TRBD1 or TRBD2 (5 bases each). The CDR3 coding sequence is TGTGCCAGCAGTTTTAGGGACCCCTACTTCTACGAGCAGTACTTC. Its translation is CASSFRDPYFYEQYF.